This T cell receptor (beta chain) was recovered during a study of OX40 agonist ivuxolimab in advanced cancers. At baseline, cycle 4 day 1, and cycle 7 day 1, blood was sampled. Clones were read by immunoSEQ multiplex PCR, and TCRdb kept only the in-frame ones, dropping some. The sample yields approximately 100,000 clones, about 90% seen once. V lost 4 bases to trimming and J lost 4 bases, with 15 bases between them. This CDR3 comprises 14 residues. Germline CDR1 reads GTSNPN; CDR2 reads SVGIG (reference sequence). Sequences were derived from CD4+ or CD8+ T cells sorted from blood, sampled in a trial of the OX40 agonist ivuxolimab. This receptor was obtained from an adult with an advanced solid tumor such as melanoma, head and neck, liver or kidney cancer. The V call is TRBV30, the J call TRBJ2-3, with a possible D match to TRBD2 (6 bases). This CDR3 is CAWMSGGAADTQYF. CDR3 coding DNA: TGTGCCTGGATGAGCGGCGGGGCGGCAGATACGCAGTATTTT. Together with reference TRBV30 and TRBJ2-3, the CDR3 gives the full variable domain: SQTIHQWPATLVQPVGSPLSLECTVEGTSNPNLYWYRQAAGRGLQLLFYSVGIGQISSEVPQNLSASRPQDRQFILSSKKLLLSDSGFYLCAWMSGGAADTQYFGPGTRLTVL.